Following are 13 T cell receptor beta chains from one sample sequenced in a study of long-term antiretroviral therapy in people with HIV. An immunoSEQ assay, version v3.0, was performed at survey level. Method: immunoSEQ multiplex PCR; TCRdb's copy keeps in-frame clones and lacks some. The sample has 30,000 to 50,000 clones, 75% to 90% seen once; the top ten hold about 6%. The sequences come from unsorted PBMCs, collected 3.1 years after starting antiretroviral therapy. These receptors originate from a woman in her 50s with HIV.

This chain links TRBV7-9 with TRBJ2-3; no firm D call. In germline, CDR1 is SEHNR, CDR2 FQNEAQ (reference sequence). This CDR3 contains 14 residues. V lost 4 bases and J 1 base, leaving 9 bases between the germline ends. The CDR3 DNA is TGTGCCAGCAGCTCAGTCCCGGGCACAGATACGCAGTATTTT. Encoded protein: CASSSVPGTDTQYF.

CDR3 residues: CASSQRGTSGYQETQYF. CDR3 in DNA: TGTGCCAGCAGTCAAAGGGGGACTAGCGGATACCAAGAGACCCAGTACTTC. The chain has TRBV7-9 and TRBJ2-5; 11 positions agree with TRBD2. The CDR3 covers 17 residues. V dropped 6 bases and J dropped 0; count of bases not matched to a gene: 9. The germline V gene has CDR1 SEHNR and CDR2 FQNEAQ (reference sequence).

The J gene is TRBJ1-1, the V gene TRBV27; D gene ambiguous. The CDR3 extends over 15 amino acids. CDR1 is MNHEY, CDR2 SMNVEV, per germline (reference sequence). V dropped 5 bases and J dropped 1 base, with 14 bases sitting between them. DNA for the CDR3: TGTGCCAGCAGTAAGTTCGGCAGCTCGAACACTGAAGCTTTCTTT. Translation gives CASSKFGSSNTEAFF.

The chain recombines TRBV2 with TRBJ1-1; D may be TRBD1 (5 bases). V dropped 6 bases and J dropped 1 base, with 15 bases sitting between them. The CDR3 spans 15 residues. Germline values: CDR1 SNHLY, CDR2 FYNNEI. The CDR3 loop is CASRARETENTEAFF. The CDR3 nucleotides are TGTGCCAGCAGGGCCAGGGAGACCGAGAACACTGAAGCTTTCTTT.

This rearrangement joins TRBV10-2 to TRBJ1-5; no clear D. The ends were cut back, 2 bases at V and 0 bases at J, with 5 bases in the middle. This CDR3 spans 14 amino acids. Germline-derived CDR1 and CDR2 are WSHSY and SAAADI. CDR3: CASSERSSNQPQHF. DNA for the CDR3: TGCGCCAGCAGTGAGCGTAGTAGCAATCAGCCCCAGCATTTT.

This clone has a handful of counts. Other DNA variants within this sample encode the same CDR3. The V and J genes are TRBV11-3 and TRBJ2-2; either TRBD1 or TRBD2 may fit D (6 bases each). CDR3 length: 15 residues. Trimming removed 0 bases at V and 4 bases at J, with 9 bases between. Germline lookup yields CDR1 SGHNT and CDR2 YENEEA. CDR3 region: CASSLDRGGTGELFF. As DNA, the CDR3 is TGTGCCAGCAGCTTAGACAGGGGAGGCACCGGGGAGCTGTTTTTT.

J is TRBJ1-2 and V is TRBV27; 8 nucleotides align to TRBD1. The V gene end was trimmed by 6 bases and the J gene end by 1 base; junction bases not matched to a gene: 7. The CDR3 totals 15 residues. Germline V gene data show CDR1 as MNHEY and CDR2 as SMNVEV (reference sequence). CDR3 bases: TGTGCCAGCAGCGACAGGACAGGGAGTAACTATGGCTACACCTTC. It is translated as CASSDRTGSNYGYTF.

J is TRBJ2-1 and V is TRBV27; D unresolved. Germline V gene lookup returns CDR1 MNHEY and CDR2 SMNVEV (reference sequence). The CDR3 totals 17 residues. The V and J ends lost 5 bases and 0 bases respectively, with 17 bases between them. CDR3 sequence (DNA): TGTGCCAGCAGTCCAAGACCGCTCCAACTCTCCTACAATGAGCAGTTCTTC. It specifies CASSPRPLQLSYNEQFF.

The chain has TRBV6-4 and TRBJ1-5; D uncertain. Germline-derived CDR1 and CDR2 are MRHNA and SNTAGT. This CDR3 has 13 residues. V was pared by 4 bases and J by 1 base, with 5 bases between. The CDR3 nucleotides read TGTGCCAGCAGTGCCGGAAGCAATCAGCCCCAGCATTTT. Translated, it gives CASSAGSNQPQHF.

This sequence joins TRBV9 and TRBJ2-5; 10 nucleotides align to TRBD1. Germline CDR1 is SGDLS and CDR2 is YYNGEE. The CDR3 has 16 amino acids. The V and J ends lost 4 bases and 4 bases, in that order; junction bases with no gene match: 10. CDR3 DNA: TGTGCCAGCAGCACGACAGGGGGCTGGGGGAGAGAGACCCAGTACTTC. It is translated as CASSTTGGWGRETQYF.

In its sample, this clone was seen once. This chain connects TRBV5-4 to TRBJ1-4, with 7 bases identical to TRBD1. V lost 4 bases, J lost 8 bases, and 11 bases stayed unmatched. This CDR3 contains 15 residues. Looked up from germline, CDR1 is SGHNT and CDR2 is YYREEE (reference sequence). The CDR3 region has the DNA TGTGCCAGCAGCCAATCCACAGGGGCATTCGAAAAACTGTTTTTT. Amino acid sequence: CASSQSTGAFEKLFF.

CDR3 coding DNA: TGTGCCAGCAGCCCCGACCCCGACAGGTCTAACTATGGCTACACCTTC. Its translation is CASSPDPDRSNYGYTF. The rearrangement links TRBV11-2 to TRBJ1-2, with TRBD1 as a possible D gene (6 bases). V lost 5 bases and J 0 bases, leaving 16 bases between the germline ends. The CDR3 consists of 16 residues. Germline CDR1 and CDR2: SGHAT and FQNNGV. Full variable domain (outside the CDR3, taken from reference TRBV11-2 and TRBJ1-2): EAGVAQSPRYKIIEKRQSVAFWCNPISGHATLYWYQQILGQGPKLLIQFQNNGVVDDSQLPKDRFSAERLKGVDSTLKIQPAKLEDSAVYLCASSPDPDRSNYGYTFGSGTRLTVV.

The chain carries TRBV5-6 and TRBJ1-1; possible D gene TRBD1, 5 bases. The CDR3 consists of 15 residues. Trimming pared 0 bases from V and 4 bases from J, leaving 13 bases between. CDR1 is SGHDT, CDR2 YYEEEE, per germline. DNA for the CDR3: TGTGCCAGCAGCTTGGTTTGGGGGTCTGGCACTGAAGCTTTCTTT. This gives the protein CASSLVWGSGTEAFF.